These T cell receptor beta chains were read from a single sample in a study of blood T cell repertoires in COVID-19. Method: immunoSEQ multiplex PCR; TCRdb's copy keeps in-frame clones and lacks some. The sample includes 210,000 or so clones, around 90% of them seen just once. Sequenced input: peripheral blood. The receptor source for this set is a man aged 35-49 years with acute or convalescent COVID-19. Both conserved end residues are part of each CDR3. A D gene is named only where the DNA matches it firmly.

d_call v_call cdr3_aa
NA TRBV1 CTSSQVRGNQPQHF
NA TRBV5-4 CASSLQGVQQPQHF
NA TRBV4-2 CASSQEAPGVSYEQYF
NA TRBV5-6 CASTLGGAGYTF
TRBD1 TRBV7-8 CASSLMSGGQGANNSPLHF
TRBD2 TRBV6-2/TRBV6-3 CASSYGAGFNEQFF
NA TRBV19 CASSITRDYEQYF
NA TRBV7-9 CASSLDPGQGGNIQYF
TRBD1 TRBV18 CASSHWTGGTYEQYF
NA TRBV5-8 CASSLGDLVSNSPLHF
TRBD1 TRBV28 CASSSAQGGGYTF
NA TRBV29-1 CSVDAGNYGYTF
NA TRBV15 CATSRPNKDSKQYF
TRBD2 TRBV12-5 CASGLAGGSYEQYF
TRBD1 TRBV13 CASSLEGQGAREQYF
NA TRBV7-2 CASSGTRITGELFF
NA TRBV24-1 CASQGTYLTDTQYF
NA TRBV7-8 CASSPFRLTEAFF
NA TRBV14 CASSQGYRGNTGELFF
TRBD1 TRBV11-2 CASSSLQGARDEQYF
TRBD1 TRBV5-4 CASSPRTGDEKLFF
NA TRBV12-3/TRBV12-4 CASSFYRVETQYF
NA TRBV18 CASSINRMNEQYF
NA TRBV5-1 CASSLHGEQYF
TRBD1 TRBV5-1 CASSQGQVAGELFF
NA TRBV28 CASGKGGSGANVLTF
TRBD1 TRBV3-1/TRBV3-2 CASSQGQGYYGYTF
NA TRBV5-4 CASSSPGLDTQYF
NA TRBV25-1 CASSDNPRDQETQYF
TRBD2 TRBV5-4 CASSSRDYNNEQFF
TRBD1 TRBV27 CASSFSRDRGREQYF
NA TRBV27 CASSLKVQGYHLTEAFF
NA TRBV6-5 CASSPYPQVSYEQYF
TRBD1 TRBV5-6 CASSNTGGEGEKLFF
TRBD2 TRBV6-5 CASSYSLAGDYEQYF
TRBD1 TRBV7-3 CASSLIRTGSGTEAFF
NA TRBV14 CASSINGYEQYF
NA TRBV3-1/TRBV3-2 CASSQGQGWGLPWTQYF
NA TRBV10-3 CAISPIVGGAEQYF
TRBD2 TRBV18 CASSPLAIREGTQYF
NA TRBV19 CASSTGLDGSSYNSPLHF